Below are 20 T cell receptor beta chains sequenced from a single sample in a study of T cells in Graves' hyperthyroidism and ophthalmopathy (dated by TCRdb to between 2018 and 2020). The library was produced with multiplex PCR. Sequenced using an Illumina HiSeq 2000. Amplification of TCR beta CDR3 regions was carried out from RNA transcripts. A first-round RT-PCR of the TCR CDR3 used the HTBI primer set with the Qiagen OneStep RT-PCR kit. The public reads were reanalyzed by TCRdb: fastp trimming at Q25, MiXCR alignment, in-frame beta chains only. Rows are combined by CDR3 protein, so each entry shows the most common genes and DNA. The sample table records 300,000 to 450,000 distinct CDR3 sequences; about 14% of these occur just once. Of the sample, 20% to 25% falls within the top ten clones. Sequencing was performed on blood. Receptor source: a man aged 25 to 40 with Graves' hyperthyroidism that later progressed to Graves' ophthalmopathy.

A remark on this clonotype: Being one base from a much bigger clone, this may be a read error. J is TRBJ1-1 and V is TRBV6-2 or TRBV6-3; D is perhaps TRBD1 (5 bases). Germline V gives CDR1 MNHEY, CDR2 SVGEGT. The CDR3 consists of 13 residues. The CDR3 nucleotides read TGTACCAGCAGATTTGACAGGAACACTGAAGCTTTCTTT. It codes for CTSRFDRNTEAFF.

This chain links TRBV12-3 or TRBV12-4 with TRBJ2-7; D remains ambiguous. The V end lost 8 bases, the J end lost 4 bases, and 9 bases lay between the germline ends. The length of the CDR3 is 11 residues. The CDR3 sequence is CASSWRYEQYF. CDR3 in DNA: TGTGCCAGCTCTTGGCGATACGAGCAGTACTTC.

The table lists this clonotype with many counts. The genes are TRBV7-2 and TRBJ2-3; D gene uncertain. The CDR3 runs 13 residues. Germline values: CDR1 SGHTA, CDR2 FQGNSA. V dropped 5 bases and J dropped 1 base, with 7 bases sitting between them. The CDR3 DNA is TGTGCCAGCAGCGGTCCAGGCACAGATACGCAGTATTTT. It translates to CASSGPGTDTQYF.

At least ten counts were recorded for this clonotype. The gene calls are TRBV20-1 and TRBJ1-5, with TRBD1 matching over 8 bases. Trimming cost V 0 bases and J 4 bases; bases outside gene matches: 8. CDR1 is DFQATT and CDR2 is SNEGSKA in the germline V gene (reference sequence). CDR3 size: 16 residues. The CDR3: CSARDLRTGWNQPQHF. CDR3 DNA sequence: TGCAGTGCTAGAGACCTAAGGACAGGGTGGAATCAGCCCCAGCATTTT.

This chain connects TRBV20-1 to TRBJ2-7, with D uncertain. Germline-derived CDR1 and CDR2 are DFQATT and SNEGSKA (reference sequence). The CDR3 runs to 14 residues. V lost 1 base and J 0 bases, leaving 10 bases between the germline ends. The CDR3 sequence: CSARGSSSSYEQYF. CDR3 bases: TGCAGTGCTAGAGGCAGCAGTAGCTCCTACGAGCAGTACTTC.

This clonotype was detected many times. This rearrangement joins TRBV28 to TRBJ1-2; D is uncertain. Trimming left V 5 bases short and J 2 bases short, with 15 bases between. This CDR3 has 15 amino acids. Germline V gene data show CDR1 as MDHEN and CDR2 as SYDVKM. CDR3 nucleotides: TGTGCCAGCAGTGCCCCGAGAGGGTCCAACTATGGCTACACCTTC. It translates to CASSAPRGSNYGYTF.

This clonotype was seen only a few times. The chain has TRBV9 and TRBJ2-3, with 10 nucleotides matching TRBD1. The junction had 10 bases not matched to a gene; V was cut back by 6 bases and J by 6 bases. Germline V CDR1 and CDR2: SGDLS, YYNGEE. CDR3 size: 15 residues. The CDR3 DNA follows: TGTGCCAGCAACGTTCCGGGACAGGGGACCGATACGCAGTATTTT. Translated: CASNVPGQGTDTQYF.

This clonotype turned up a few times. V usage is TRBV6-1 and J usage is TRBJ1-6, with 9 bases aligning to TRBD1. Per the germline V gene, CDR1 is MNHNS and CDR2 is SASEGT. V was clipped by 6 bases and J by 2 bases; unmatched bases: 5. The CDR3 consists of 16 residues. CDR3 in DNA: TGTGCCAGCAGAACAGGGGGCTTTACCTATAATTCACCCCTCCACTTT. It translates to CASRTGGFTYNSPLHF.

This chain joins TRBV5-1 and TRBJ1-1; D gene unclear. This CDR3 has 14 residues. Trimming removed 3 bases at V and 0 bases at J, with 9 bases between. From germline, CDR1 is SGHRS and CDR2 YFSETQ. The chain's CDR3 is CASSSGLMNTEAFF. For the CDR3, the DNA is TGCGCCAGCAGCTCCGGACTGATGAACACTGAAGCTTTCTTT.

This clonotype turned up a few times. The J gene is TRBJ2-7, the V gene TRBV5-6; D is unclear. The CDR3 is 14 residues long. The V and J ends lost 0 bases and 3 bases respectively, with 10 bases between them. In germline, CDR1 is SGHDT, CDR2 YYEEEE. The CDR3 sequence is CASSLAGRIYEQYF. The CDR3 DNA is TGTGCCAGCAGCTTGGCTGGCCGAATCTACGAGCAGTACTTC.

In this sample, this clonotype turned up many times. The chain has TRBV3-1 and TRBJ1-6; 7 nucleotides agree with TRBD1. After removal of 0 bases from V and 5 bases from J, the junction contained 4 bases not matched to a gene. This CDR3 contains 16 residues. The V gene's germline CDR1 is LGHDT and CDR2 YNNKEL (reference sequence). The CDR3 DNA reads as TGTGCCAGCAGCCAAGAAGCCGGGACAGATAATTCACCCCTCCACTTT. Encoded protein: CASSQEAGTDNSPLHF.

The rearrangement joins TRBV4-1 to TRBJ2-1; TRBD2 agrees at 10 bases. J gave up 4 bases and V 4 bases, and 4 bases lay outside the gene matches. This CDR3 has 15 residues. CDR1 and CDR2 from the germline V gene are MGHRA and YSYEKL. The CDR3 region is CASSLTSGDYNEQFF. CDR3 coding DNA: TGCGCCAGCAGCCTAACTAGCGGGGATTACAATGAGCAGTTCTTC.

There are many counts of this clonotype. This chain connects TRBV5-1 to TRBJ2-1; D is uncertain. The germline gives CDR1 SGHRS, CDR2 YFSETQ. The CDR3 is 15 amino acids. V lost 4 bases, J lost 3 bases, and 14 bases lay in between. As DNA, the CDR3 is TGCGCCAGCAGCCCCGCGCCTGGGCGCTACAATGAGCAGTTCTTC. It yields the protein CASSPAPGRYNEQFF.

In this sample, this clonotype is medium-sized. V gene TRBV24-1 combines with J gene TRBJ1-2, with 10 bases aligning to TRBD1. CDR3 length: 14 residues. The germline gives CDR1 KGHDR, CDR2 SFDVKD. The ends lost 4 bases at V and 5 bases at J; junction bases unmatched: 3. The CDR3 reads CATSEAGQGYGYTF. The CDR3 DNA sequence: TGTGCCACCAGTGAGGCGGGACAGGGGTATGGCTACACCTTC.

This clonotype was detected ten times or more. V usage is TRBV11-2 and J usage is TRBJ2-1, with D unresolved. V lost 3 bases, J lost 11 bases, and 11 bases lay in between. The CDR3 has 12 residues. Germline V gene lookup returns CDR1 SGHAT and CDR2 FQNNGV. This chain's CDR3 is CASSFRSGQQFF. CDR3 bases: TGTGCCAGCAGCTTTCGATCGGGCCAGCAGTTCTTC.

This clonotype was counted at least ten times. The chain carries TRBV28 and TRBJ1-4; D is unresolved. This CDR3 contains 13 residues. CDR1 is MDHEN and CDR2 is SYDVKM in the germline V gene. Trimming left V 5 bases short and J 2 bases short, with 6 bases between. CDR3 region: CASSPLTNEKLFF. The DNA for the CDR3 is TGTGCCAGCAGTCCACTGACTAATGAAAAACTGTTTTTT.

This clonotype was recorded at least ten times. The chain employs TRBV12-3 or TRBV12-4 and TRBJ2-7, with 10 nucleotides matching TRBD2. The V segment lost 3 bases and the J segment 4 bases; nucleotides outside the gene matches: 9. CDR3 length: 16 amino acids. The CDR3 region has the DNA TGTGCCAGCAGTTTTGGGGCTAGCGGGGGTCGGTACGAGCAGTACTTC. Translation gives CASSFGASGGRYEQYF.

The CDR3 loop is CASSRTDVDTQYF. CDR3 sequence (DNA): TGTGCCAGCAGTAGGACAGATGTGGATACGCAGTATTTT. V gene TRBV5-4 combines with J gene TRBJ2-3; D is possibly TRBD1 (6 bases). Germline lookup yields CDR1 SGHNT and CDR2 YYREEE (reference sequence). CDR3 length: 13 amino acids. V lost 5 bases to trimming and J lost 6 bases, with 13 bases between them.

This clonotype has only a few counts. The V and J genes are TRBV6-1 and TRBJ2-6, with D possibly being TRBD1 (5 bases). The V and J ends lost 10 bases and 0 bases respectively, with 13 bases between them. CDR3 length: 15 residues. CDR1 MNHNS and CDR2 SASEGT come from the germline V gene. The CDR3 DNA sequence: TGTGCCACTAGGGGCAGTCTCTCTGGGGCCAACGTCCTGACTTTC. This translates into CATRGSLSGANVLTF.

This clonotype turned up a few times. The chain combines TRBV28 with TRBJ2-6; the D gene is possibly TRBD1 (5 bases). The CDR3 loop spans 18 amino acids. Trimming cost V 3 bases and J 0 bases, with 15 bases left between them. The V gene's germline CDR1 is MDHEN and CDR2 SYDVKM. CDR3: CASSFQQGPRSGANVLTF. In nucleotides, the CDR3 is TGTGCCAGCAGTTTCCAGCAGGGTCCTCGCTCTGGGGCCAACGTCCTGACTTTC.